The 10 T cell receptor beta chains below were found in one sample sequenced in a study of untreated major depressive disorder. Assay used: immunoSEQ multiplex PCR; TCRdb lists only in-frame clones, some missing. The table has about 21,000 clones, roughly 86% seen once. The specimen was CD4+ T cells from PBMCs. These receptors were collected from a woman between 40 and 50 years old in good health.

The chain uses TRBV12-5 and TRBJ1-2, with a possible D match to TRBD1 (5 bases). The CDR3 totals 13 residues. Germline loops: CDR1 LGHNT, CDR2 FRNRAP. V was cut by 3 bases and J by 4 bases, with 9 bases left in between. The CDR3 loop reads CASGLGGTYGYTF. CDR3 bases: TGTGCTAGTGGTTTAGGAGGGACCTATGGCTACACCTTC.

V usage is TRBV4-3 and J usage is TRBJ1-2, with 10 nucleotides matching TRBD1. Per the germline V gene, CDR1 is LGHNA and CDR2 is YSLEER. CDR3 length: 14 residues. The V segment lost 1 base and the J segment 8 bases; nucleotides outside the gene matches: 4. CDR3 in amino acids: CASSQGQGATGYTF. The DNA of the CDR3 is TGCGCCAGCAGCCAAGGACAGGGGGCAACAGGCTACACCTTC.

This rearrangement joins TRBV13 to TRBJ2-3; D unclear. Germline lookup yields CDR1 PRHDT and CDR2 FYEKMQ (reference sequence). Trimming took 0 bases from V and 2 from J, leaving 3 bases between them. The CDR3 runs 13 residues. The chain's CDR3 is CASSLGFTDTQYF. Written as DNA, the CDR3 is TGTGCCAGCAGCTTAGGATTCACAGATACGCAGTATTTT.

This chain uses TRBV11-2 with TRBJ2-1; TRBD2 matches at 10 bases. Germline CDR1 SGHAT, CDR2 FQNNGV. Trimming removed 7 bases from V and 10 bases from J; junction bases left unmatched: 10. The CDR3 consists of 14 residues. The CDR3: CASKIAGGPTEQFF. The CDR3 bases are TGTGCCAGCAAAATAGCGGGAGGACCCACCGAGCAGTTCTTC.

This chain connects TRBV4-2 to TRBJ2-2; D is tentatively TRBD1 or TRBD2 (5 bases each). CDR3 length: 13 amino acids. With 0 bases removed from V and 7 bases from J, the gap between germline ends came to 6 bases. CDR1 is LGHNA, CDR2 YNFKEQ, per germline. DNA of the CDR3: TGTGCCAGCAGCCAAGATGGGGGCGGGGAGCTGTTTTTT. It encodes CASSQDGGGELFF.

The gene calls are TRBV25-1 and TRBJ1-2; D gene unclear. This CDR3 comprises 14 residues. Per germline, CDR1 MGHDK and CDR2 SYGVNS. Trimming removed 3 bases from V and 2 bases from J, with 10 bases in between. The CDR3 reads CASSDVQVNYGYTF. CDR3 in DNA: TGTGCCAGCAGTGATGTTCAGGTGAACTATGGCTACACCTTC.

The chain recombines TRBV6-5 with TRBJ2-1, with TRBD1 as a possible D gene (7 bases). Germline CDR1 is MNHEY and CDR2 is SVGAGI. V was trimmed by 2 bases and J by 6 bases, leaving 14 bases between them. There are 15 residues in the CDR3. CDR3: CASSYAGGTVNEQFF. The CDR3 region has the DNA TGTGCCAGCAGTTACGCAGGGGGGACGGTCAATGAGCAGTTCTTC.

This chain joins TRBV7-9 and TRBJ2-2; no firm D call. The CDR3 totals 14 residues. The germline V gene encodes CDR1 SEHNR and CDR2 FQNEAQ (reference sequence). V was pared by 5 bases and J by 4 bases, with 11 bases between. CDR3 DNA: TGTGCCAGCAGCCCGAGGCCCGGCACCGGGGAGCTGTTTTTT. Translated: CASSPRPGTGELFF.

This clone was recorded once. The chain recombines TRBV19 with TRBJ1-5; D is unresolved. V was shortened by 7 bases and J by 0 bases, with 13 bases between the two germline ends. This CDR3 has 15 amino acids. CDR1 is LNHDA and CDR2 is SQIVND in the germline V gene (reference sequence). This chain's CDR3 is CASTPIRDSNQPQHF. The CDR3, as DNA: TGTGCCAGTACGCCTATTAGGGATAGCAATCAGCCCCAGCATTTT.

The chain has TRBV11-2 and TRBJ1-1; 7 nucleotides match TRBD1. This CDR3 region has 15 residues. CDR1 is SGHAT and CDR2 is FQNNGV in the germline V gene. The J segment lost 4 bases and the V segment lost 5 bases, leaving 10 bases of the junction unmatched. The CDR3 is CASSTRTGAITEAFF. The CDR3 bases are TGTGCCAGCAGCACCCGCACAGGGGCGATCACTGAAGCTTTCTTT.